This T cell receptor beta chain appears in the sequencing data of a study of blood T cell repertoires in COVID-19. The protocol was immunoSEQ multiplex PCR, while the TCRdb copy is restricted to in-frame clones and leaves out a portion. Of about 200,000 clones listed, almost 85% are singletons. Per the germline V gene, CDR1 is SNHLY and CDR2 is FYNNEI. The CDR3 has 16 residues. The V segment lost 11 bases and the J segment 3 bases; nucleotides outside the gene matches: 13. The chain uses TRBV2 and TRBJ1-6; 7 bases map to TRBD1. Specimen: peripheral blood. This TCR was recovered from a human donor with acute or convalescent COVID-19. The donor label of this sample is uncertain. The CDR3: CAASPGQPYYNSPLHF. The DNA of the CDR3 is TGTGCCGCTTCACCGGGACAGCCCTACTATAATTCACCCCTCCACTTT.